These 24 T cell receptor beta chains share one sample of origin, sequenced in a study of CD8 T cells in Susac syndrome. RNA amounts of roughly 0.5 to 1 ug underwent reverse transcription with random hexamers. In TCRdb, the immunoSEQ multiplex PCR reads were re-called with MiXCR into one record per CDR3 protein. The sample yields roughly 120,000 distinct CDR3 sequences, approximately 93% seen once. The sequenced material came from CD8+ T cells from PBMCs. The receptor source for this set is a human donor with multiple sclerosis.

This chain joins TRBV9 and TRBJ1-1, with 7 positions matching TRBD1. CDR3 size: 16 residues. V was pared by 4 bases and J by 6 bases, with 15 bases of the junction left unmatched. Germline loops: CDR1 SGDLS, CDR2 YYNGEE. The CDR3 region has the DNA TGTGCCAGCAGCCCCCACAGGGGTTCGCTGGTCTCTGAAGCTTTCTTT. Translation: CASSPHRGSLVSEAFF.

The chain's CDR3 is CASSQGGTTFEQYF. The CDR3 region has the DNA TGTGCCAGCAGCCAAGGCGGGACTACGTTTGAGCAGTACTTC. The chain uses TRBV4-2 and TRBJ2-7; 7 bases align to TRBD2. The CDR3 sequence is 14 residues long. Germline values: CDR1 LGHNA, CDR2 YNFKEQ. V shed 1 base, J shed 7 bases, and the junction held 7 bases outside the gene matches.

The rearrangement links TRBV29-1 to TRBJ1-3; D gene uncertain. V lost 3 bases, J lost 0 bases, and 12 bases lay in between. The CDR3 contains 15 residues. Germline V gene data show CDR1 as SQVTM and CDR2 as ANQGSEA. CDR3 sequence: CSVETSLISGNTIYF. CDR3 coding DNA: TGCAGCGTTGAGACTTCTTTAATCTCTGGAAACACCATATATTTT.

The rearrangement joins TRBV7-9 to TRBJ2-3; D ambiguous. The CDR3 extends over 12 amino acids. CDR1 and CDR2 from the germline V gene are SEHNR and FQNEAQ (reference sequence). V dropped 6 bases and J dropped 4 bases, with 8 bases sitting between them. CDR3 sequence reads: CASRPGSDTQYF. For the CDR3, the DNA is TGTGCCAGCAGACCAGGCTCAGATACGCAGTATTTT. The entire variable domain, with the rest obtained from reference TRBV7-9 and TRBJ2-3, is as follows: DTGVSQNPRHKITKRGQNVTFRCDPISEHNRLYWYRQTLGQGPEFLTYFQNEAQLEKSRLLSDRFSAERPKGSFSTLEIQRTEQGDSAMYLCASRPGSDTQYFGPGTRLTVL.

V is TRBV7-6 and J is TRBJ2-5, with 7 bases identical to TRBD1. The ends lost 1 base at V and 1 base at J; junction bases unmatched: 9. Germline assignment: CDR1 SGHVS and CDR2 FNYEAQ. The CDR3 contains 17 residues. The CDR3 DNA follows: TGTGCCAGCAGCTTAGTGAAGGGGGCAGAGCTCCAAGAGACCCAGTACTTC. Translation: CASSLVKGAELQETQYF.

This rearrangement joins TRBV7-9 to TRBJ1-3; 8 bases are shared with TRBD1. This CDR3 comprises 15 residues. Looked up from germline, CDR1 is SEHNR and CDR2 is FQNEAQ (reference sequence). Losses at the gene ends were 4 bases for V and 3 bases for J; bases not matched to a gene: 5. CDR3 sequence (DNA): TGTGCCAGCAGCTCCCAGGGGGCTTATGGAAACACCATATATTTT. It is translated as CASSSQGAYGNTIYF.

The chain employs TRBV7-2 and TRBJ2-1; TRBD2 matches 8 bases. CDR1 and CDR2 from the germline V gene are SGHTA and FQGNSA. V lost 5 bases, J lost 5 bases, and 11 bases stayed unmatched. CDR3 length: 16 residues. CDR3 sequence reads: CASSPERVAGNNEQFF. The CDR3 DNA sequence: TGTGCCAGCAGCCCCGAGAGGGTAGCGGGAAACAATGAGCAGTTCTTC. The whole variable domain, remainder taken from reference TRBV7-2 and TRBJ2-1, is GAGVSQSPSNKVTEKGKDVELRCDPISGHTALYWYRQSLGQGLEFLIYFQGNSAPDKSGLPSDRFSAERTGGSVSTLTIQRTQQEDSAVYLCASSPERVAGNNEQFFGPGTRLTVL.

This CDR3 is CASSHPTGTTGELFF. CDR3 sequence (DNA): TGCGCCAGCAGCCACCCGACAGGGACCACCGGGGAGCTGTTTTTT. This sequence joins TRBV4-1 and TRBJ2-2; 7 bases map to TRBD1. The junction had 5 bases not matched to a gene; V was cut back by 3 bases and J by 4 bases. CDR3 length equals 15 residues. From germline, CDR1 is MGHRA and CDR2 YSYEKL.

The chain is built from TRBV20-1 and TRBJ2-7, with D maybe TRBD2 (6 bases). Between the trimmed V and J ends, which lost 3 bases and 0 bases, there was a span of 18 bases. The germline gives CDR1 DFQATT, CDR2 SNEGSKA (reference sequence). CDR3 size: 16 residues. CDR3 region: CSARASGRKSSYEQYV. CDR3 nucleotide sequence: TGCAGTGCTAGGGCCAGCGGGCGAAAAAGCTCCTACGAGCAGTACGTC.

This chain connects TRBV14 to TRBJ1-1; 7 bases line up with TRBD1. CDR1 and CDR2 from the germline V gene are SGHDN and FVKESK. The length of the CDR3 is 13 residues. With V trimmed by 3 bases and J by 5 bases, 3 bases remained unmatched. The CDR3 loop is CASSQETGTEAFF. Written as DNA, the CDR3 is TGTGCCAGCAGCCAGGAGACAGGGACTGAAGCTTTCTTT.

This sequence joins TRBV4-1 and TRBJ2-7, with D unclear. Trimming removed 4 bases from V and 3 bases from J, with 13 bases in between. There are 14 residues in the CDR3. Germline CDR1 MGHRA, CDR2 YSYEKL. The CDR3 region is CASSLRAPLYEQYF. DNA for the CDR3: TGCGCCAGCAGCCTCCGGGCCCCCCTCTACGAGCAGTACTTC.

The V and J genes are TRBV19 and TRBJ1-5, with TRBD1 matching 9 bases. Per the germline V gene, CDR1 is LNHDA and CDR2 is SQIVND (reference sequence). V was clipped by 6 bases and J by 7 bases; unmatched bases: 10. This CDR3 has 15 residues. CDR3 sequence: CASSPTGGAGQPQHF. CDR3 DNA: TGTGCCAGTAGCCCTACAGGGGGCGCGGGCCAGCCCCAGCATTTT. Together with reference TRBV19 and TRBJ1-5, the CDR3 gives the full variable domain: DGGITQSPKYLFRKEGQNVTLSCEQNLNHDAMYWYRQDPGQGLRLIYYSQIVNDFQKGDIAEGYSVSREKKESFPLTVTSAQKNPTAFYLCASSPTGGAGQPQHFGDGTRLSIL.

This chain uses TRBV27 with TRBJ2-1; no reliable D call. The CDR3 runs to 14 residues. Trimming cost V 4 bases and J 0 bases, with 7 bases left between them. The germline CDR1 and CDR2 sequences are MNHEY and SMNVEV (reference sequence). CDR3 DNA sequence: TGTGCCAGCAGTTCCGGATACTCCTACAATGAGCAGTTCTTC. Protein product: CASSSGYSYNEQFF.

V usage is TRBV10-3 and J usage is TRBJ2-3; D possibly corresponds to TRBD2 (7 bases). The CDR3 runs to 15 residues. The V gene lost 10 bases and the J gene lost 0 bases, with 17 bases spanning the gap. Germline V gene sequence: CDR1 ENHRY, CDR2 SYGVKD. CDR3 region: CATHPGGASTDTQYF. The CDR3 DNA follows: TGTGCCACCCACCCTGGGGGGGCTAGCACAGATACGCAGTATTTT.

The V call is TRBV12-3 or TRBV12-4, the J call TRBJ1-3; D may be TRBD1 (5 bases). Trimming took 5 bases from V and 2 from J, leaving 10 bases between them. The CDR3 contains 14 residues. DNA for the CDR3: TGTGCCAGCAGTCTCGGGACTGCTGGAAACACCATATATTTT. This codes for CASSLGTAGNTIYF.

In DNA, the CDR3 is TGTGCCAGCACCAAAGTGGGGGATCGGGGGCTCACTGAAGCTTTCTTT. It yields the protein CASTKVGDRGLTEAFF. The V call is TRBV9, the J call TRBJ1-1; tentatively, D is TRBD1 (6 bases). The CDR3 is made up of 16 amino acids. Germline loops: CDR1 SGDLS, CDR2 YYNGEE. With 6 bases removed from V and 4 bases from J, the gap between germline ends came to 22 bases.

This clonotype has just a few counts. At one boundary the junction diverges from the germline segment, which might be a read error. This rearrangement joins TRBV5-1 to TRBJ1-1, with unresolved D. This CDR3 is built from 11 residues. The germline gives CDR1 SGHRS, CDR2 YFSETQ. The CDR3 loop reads CASSLTGEAFF. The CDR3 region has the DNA TGTGCCAGCAGCTTGACGGGTGAAGCTTTCTTT. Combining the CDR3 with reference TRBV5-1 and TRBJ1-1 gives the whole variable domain KAGVTQTPRYLIKTRGQQVTLSCSPISGHRSVSWYQQTPGQGLQFLFEYFSETQRNKGNFPGRFSGRQFSNSRSEMNVSTLELGDSALYLCASSLTGEAFFGQGTRLTVV.

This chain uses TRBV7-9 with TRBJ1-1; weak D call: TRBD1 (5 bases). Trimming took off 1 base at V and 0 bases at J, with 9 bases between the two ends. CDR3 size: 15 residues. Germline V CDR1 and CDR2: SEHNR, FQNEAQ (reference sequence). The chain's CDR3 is CASSLGSGLNTEAFF. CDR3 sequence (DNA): TGTGCCAGCAGCTTAGGCTCAGGGTTGAACACTGAAGCTTTCTTT. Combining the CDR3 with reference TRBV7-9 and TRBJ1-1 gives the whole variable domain DTGVSQNPRHKITKRGQNVTFRCDPISEHNRLYWYRQTLGQGPEFLTYFQNEAQLEKSRLLSDRFSAERPKGSFSTLEIQRTEQGDSAMYLCASSLGSGLNTEAFFGQGTRLTVV.

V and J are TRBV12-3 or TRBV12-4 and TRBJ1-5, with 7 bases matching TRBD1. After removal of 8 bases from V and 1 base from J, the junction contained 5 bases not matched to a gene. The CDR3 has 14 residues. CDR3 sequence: CASRRQGSNQPQHF. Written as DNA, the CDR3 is TGTGCCAGCCGGAGACAGGGAAGCAATCAGCCCCAGCATTTT.

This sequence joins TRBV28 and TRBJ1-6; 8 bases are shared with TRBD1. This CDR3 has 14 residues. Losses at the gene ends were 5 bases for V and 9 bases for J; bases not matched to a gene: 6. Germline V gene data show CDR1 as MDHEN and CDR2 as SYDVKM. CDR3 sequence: CASSADRESSPLHF. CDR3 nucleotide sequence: TGTGCCAGCAGTGCGGACAGGGAGAGTTCACCCCTCCACTTT.

Here the CDR3 reads CSASRHERGVQQFF. The CDR3 DNA reads TGCAGTGCTAGTCGGCACGAGCGGGGGGTTCAGCAGTTCTTC. This chain connects TRBV20-1 to TRBJ2-1, with 9 bases lining up with TRBD2. The CDR3 sequence is 14 residues long. V lost 3 bases and J lost 11; bases outside the gene matches: 11. Looked up from germline, CDR1 is DFQATT and CDR2 is SNEGSKA (reference sequence).

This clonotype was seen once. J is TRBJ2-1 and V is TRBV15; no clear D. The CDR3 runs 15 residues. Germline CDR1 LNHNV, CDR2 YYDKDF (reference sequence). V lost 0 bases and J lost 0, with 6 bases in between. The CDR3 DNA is TGTGCCACCAGCAGAGATAGGAGCTCCTACAATGAGCAGTTCTTC. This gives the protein CATSRDRSSYNEQFF.

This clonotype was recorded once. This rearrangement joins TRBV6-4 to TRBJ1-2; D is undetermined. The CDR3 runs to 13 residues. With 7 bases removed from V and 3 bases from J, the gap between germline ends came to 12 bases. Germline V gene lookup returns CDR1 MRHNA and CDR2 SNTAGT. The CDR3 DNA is TGTGCCAGCATAGATGGCGGGTACTATGGCTACACCTTC. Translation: CASIDGGYYGYTF.

CDR3 DNA sequence: TGTGCCAGCAGCGGACAGGGCAATCAGCCCCAGCATTTT. Protein product: CASSGQGNQPQHF. The V and J genes are TRBV9 and TRBJ1-5; D possibly corresponds to TRBD1 (6 bases). V was shortened by 3 bases and J by 2 bases, with 6 bases between the two germline ends. The CDR3 has 13 amino acids. Germline lookup yields CDR1 SGDLS and CDR2 YYNGEE.